This T cell receptor beta chain was captured by sequencing in a study of identical twins. MiXCR, run by TCRdb on the 5' RACE reads, gives a single entry per CDR3 protein. The sample yields fewer than 650,000 distinct CDR3 sequences, under 8.5% seen once. With 4 bases removed from V and 2 bases from J, the gap between germline ends came to 16 bases. The CDR3 length is 16 residues. CDR1 is KGHDR, CDR2 SFDVKD, per germline. The same specimen was also included in a second study, on yellow fever vaccine responses in identical twins.

The rearrangement joins TRBV24-1 to TRBJ1-2, with a weak D call TRBD1 (6 bases). The TCR originated in a young woman in good health. Input material: PBMCs. The DNA of the CDR3 is TGTGCCACCAGTGACCCCAAGAGGACAGCGAACTATGGCTACACCTTC. Translation: CATSDPKRTANYGYTF.